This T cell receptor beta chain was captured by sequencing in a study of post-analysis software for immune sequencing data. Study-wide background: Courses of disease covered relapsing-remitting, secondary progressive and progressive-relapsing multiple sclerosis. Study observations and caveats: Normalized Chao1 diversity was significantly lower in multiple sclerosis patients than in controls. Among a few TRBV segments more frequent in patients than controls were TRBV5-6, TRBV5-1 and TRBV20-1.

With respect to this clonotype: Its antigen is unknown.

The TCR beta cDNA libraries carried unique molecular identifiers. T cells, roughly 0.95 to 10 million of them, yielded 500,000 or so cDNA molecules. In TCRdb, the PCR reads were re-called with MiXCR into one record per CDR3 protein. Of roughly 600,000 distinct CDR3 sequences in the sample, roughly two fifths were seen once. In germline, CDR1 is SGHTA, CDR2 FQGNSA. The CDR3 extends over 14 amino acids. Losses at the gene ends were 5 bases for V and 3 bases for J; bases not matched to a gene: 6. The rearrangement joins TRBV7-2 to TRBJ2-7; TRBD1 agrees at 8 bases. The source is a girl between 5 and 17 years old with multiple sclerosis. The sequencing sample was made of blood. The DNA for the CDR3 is TGTGCCAGCAGCGCAGACAGGGGAAGCTACGAGCAGTACTTC. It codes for CASSADRGSYEQYF.